The subject of this entry is one T cell receptor beta chain. Its antigen target is currently unknown. Nothing much larger sits one base from this clone, and base qualities are not available. This sample was taken from a study of T cells in Graves' hyperthyroidism and ophthalmopathy (dated by TCRdb to between 2018 and 2021). About the full investigation: To identify distinguishing TCR V-J signatures, a discovery cohort of some 100 patients was used, comprising some 45 with Graves' ophthalmopathy and 55 to 65 with stable Graves' hyperthyroidism. The study also compared thyroid tissue and blood T-cell repertoires from 5 to 7 Graves' hyperthyroidism patients. For training and testing, the 100 or so patients in the discovery cohort were randomly divided in a 7:3 ratio. Once sampling was done, hyperthyroidism patients were given methimazole at a starting dose of 30 mg daily, whereas ophthalmopathy patients were given high-dose intravenous methylprednisolone. TCR Vbeta CDR3 sequencing of 135 peripheral blood samples (43 ophthalmopathy, 75 to 80 hyperthyroidism and approximately 17 progressor patients) is reported in the paper. Prospective prediction of ophthalmopathy was tested in an independent validation cohort consisting of 18 to 20 hyperthyroidism patients and approximately 16 patients who later progressed to ophthalmopathy.

Deletion took 0 bases off V and 0 bases off J, with a span of 6 bases between the germline ends. From a lookup of the germline V gene, CDR1 and CDR2 are SGHVS and FNYEAQ. From the cysteine up to the phenylalanine, the CDR3 has a length of 15 residues. Only the CDR3 region is kept as DNA, spanning 45 bases read in frame from base 1. Amplification of TCR beta CDR3 regions was carried out from RNA transcripts. The first round of RT-PCR for the TCR CDR3 was performed with the HTBI primer set and the Qiagen OneStep RT-PCR kit. Libraries were constructed in a second round of multiplex PCR, after which size selection and purification were performed. Paired-end sequencing of the libraries was performed with 100 bp reads on an Illumina HiSeq2000. In the original analysis: Raw data were processed with SOAPnuke, discarding reads with adapters, uncalled bases, mean Phred below 15, or no exact constant-primer or identifier match. High-quality paired reads were merged with COPE v1.2.5, and unique nucleotide sequences were defined as clonotypes. MiTCR v1.1 was used to align clonotypes to the IMGT TRBV, TRBD and TRBJ reference segments. The analysis included only V-J combinations with a frequency above 0.0001, which together covered roughly 99% of the repertoires. A TCS score was defined as the ratio between F50 (clonal expansion) and ExV (chaos), using BLOSUM62-based TCRdist between CDR3 peptides within each V-J. Welch's t-statistics and random forest reduced roughly 540 V-J features to 13, which were used in a naive Bayes classifier (R e1071). Thyroid-blood repertoire similarity was quantified with the Morisita-Horn index. TCRdb reran the public reads through fastp at Q25 and MiXCR, keeping productive beta chains. Every CDR3 protein is listed once, alongside the most common genes and DNA of its rows. The V and J calls were not made by the authors but by TCRdb's processing. The sample table shows 500,000 to 800,000 distinct CDR3 sequences, and about 45% are seen once. Clones ranked in the top ten supply about 7.7% of the sample.

Overall results and qualifications from the work: A model built on a 13 V-J signature distinguished ophthalmopathy from stable hyperthyroidism, reaching around 90% sensitivity and 81.08% specificity in cross-validation and 80%/75% in testing. In validation, the model predicted progression to ophthalmopathy with approximately 70% sensitivity and approximately 74% specificity, a median of around six months before onset. Sample size was not statistically predetermined, and investigators were not blinded to group allocation. Blood samples also contained most of the expanded thyroid clonotypes (frequency above 0.001), which suggests that blood repertoires may reflect thyroid immune responses.

Exclusion was applied to patients with uncontrolled infections, other autoimmune diseases, pregnancy or lactation. Diagnoses relied on clinical symptoms, serum thyroxine and TRAb, thyroid ultrasound and orbital computed tomography. Trizol reagent was used to extract total RNA, and RNA quality was then checked on an Agilent 2100 Bioanalyzer. The receptor comes from an adult man with Graves' disease, either hyperthyroidism or ophthalmopathy (not recorded which). The sequenced sample consisted of peripheral blood or thyroid tissue (not recorded which). Rearrangement joined TRBV7-6 to TRBJ1-5; the D segment cannot be called with confidence. The sequenced DNA: TGTGCCAGCAGCTTAGCGCCTAATAGCAATCAGCCCCAGCATTTT. This codes for CASSLAPNSNQPQHF.